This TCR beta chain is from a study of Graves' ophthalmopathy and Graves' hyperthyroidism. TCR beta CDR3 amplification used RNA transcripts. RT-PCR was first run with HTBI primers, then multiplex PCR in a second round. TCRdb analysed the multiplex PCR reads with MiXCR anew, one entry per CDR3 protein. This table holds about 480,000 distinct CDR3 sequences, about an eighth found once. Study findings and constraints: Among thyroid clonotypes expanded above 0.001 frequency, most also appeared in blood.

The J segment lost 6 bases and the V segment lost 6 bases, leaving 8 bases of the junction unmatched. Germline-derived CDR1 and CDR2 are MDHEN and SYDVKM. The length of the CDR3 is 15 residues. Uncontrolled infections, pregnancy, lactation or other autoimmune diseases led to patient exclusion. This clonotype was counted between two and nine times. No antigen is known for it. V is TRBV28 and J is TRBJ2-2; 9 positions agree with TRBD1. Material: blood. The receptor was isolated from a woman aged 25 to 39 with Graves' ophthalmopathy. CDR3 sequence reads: CASRVGQGDPGELFF. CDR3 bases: TGTGCCAGCAGGGTGGGACAGGGTGACCCCGGGGAGCTGTTTTTT.